This T cell receptor (beta chain) is from a study of cytomegalovirus exposure and HLA in healthy donors. Points from the study as a whole: Highest at DRB1 and lowest at HLA-C, TCR association rates differed among HLA loci in a later analysis. Researchers reported in a later analysis that common viral pathogens appeared linked to several top clusters. The authors later found most CMV-associated TCR beta chains appeared HLA-restricted. Diagnosis of cytomegalovirus status made by the classifier reportedly showed high specificity and sensitivity.

Researchers ran the PCR with 60 Vbeta and 13 Jbeta primers. Clones were read by immunoSEQ multiplex PCR, and TCRdb kept only the in-frame ones, dropping some. This table has over 150,000 clones, approximately 80% appearing once. Trimming cost V 4 bases and J 0 bases, with 11 bases left between them. The CDR3 has 15 amino acids. Germline CDR1 is SGHNT and CDR2 is YYREEE (reference sequence). As regards this clone: Its specificity is unknown.

Sequenced material: PBMCs. The chain employs TRBV5-4 and TRBJ2-1, with D uncertain. The clonotype was recovered from a man younger than 40 in good health and CMV-seropositive. Written as DNA, the CDR3 is TGTGCCAGCAGCCATTCTCTGAGCTCCTACAATGAGCAGTTCTTC. This translates into CASSHSLSSYNEQFF.